This TCR beta chain came from a study of blood T cell repertoires in COVID-19. Study as a whole: The study drew acute and convalescent COVID-19 samples from the United States, Italy and Spain.

Profiling relied on immunoSEQ multiplex PCR, and the TCRdb table lists in-frame clones only, not all of them. This table holds around 63,000 clones, over 75% found once. Trimming shortened V by 10 bases and J by 1 base, and 14 bases separated the two germline ends. CDR1 and CDR2 from the germline V gene are MNHEY and SVGAGI. This CDR3 region has 14 residues. The chain employs TRBV6-5 and TRBJ2-4; TRBD1 is a possible D gene (5 bases). What was sequenced was peripheral blood. The origin of this receptor is a woman between 55 and 75 years old with COVID-19, enrolled during active disease. The DNA for the CDR3 is TGTGCCACCCAGGGTAGTGGGGCCAAAAACATTCAGTACTTC. Translated, it gives CATQGSGAKNIQYF.